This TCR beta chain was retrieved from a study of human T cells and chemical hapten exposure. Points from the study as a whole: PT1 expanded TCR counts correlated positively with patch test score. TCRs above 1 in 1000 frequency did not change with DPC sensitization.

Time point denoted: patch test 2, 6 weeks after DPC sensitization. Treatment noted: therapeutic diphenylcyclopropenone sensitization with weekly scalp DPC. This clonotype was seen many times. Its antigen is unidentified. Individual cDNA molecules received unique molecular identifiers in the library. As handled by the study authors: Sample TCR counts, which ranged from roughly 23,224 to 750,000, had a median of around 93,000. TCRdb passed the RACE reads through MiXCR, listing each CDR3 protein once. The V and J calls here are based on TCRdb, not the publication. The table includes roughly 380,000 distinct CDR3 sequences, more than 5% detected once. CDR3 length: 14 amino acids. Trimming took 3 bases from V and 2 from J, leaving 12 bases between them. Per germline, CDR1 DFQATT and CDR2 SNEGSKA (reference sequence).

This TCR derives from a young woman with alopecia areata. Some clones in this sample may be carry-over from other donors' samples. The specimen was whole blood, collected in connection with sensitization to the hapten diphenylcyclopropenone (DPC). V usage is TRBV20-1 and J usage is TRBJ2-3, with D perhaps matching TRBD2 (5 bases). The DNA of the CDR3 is TGCAGTGCTAGGGAGACTAAAAACACAGATACGCAGTATTTT. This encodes CSARETKNTDTQYF.